This TCR beta chain was identified during a study of T cell responses to AZD1222 COVID-19 vaccine. Whole-study results and caveats: Two AZD1222 administrations were followed by greater Spike-specific TCR breadth and depth.

This clone was seen more than once but under ten times. Its antigen is still unknown. Second-dose groups at about 4 or about 12 weeks were pooled. V gave up 2 bases and J gave up 6 bases; unmatched junction bases: 1. Germline loops: CDR1 MNHEY, CDR2 SVGEGT. The length of the CDR3 is 13 residues. Sequencing was performed with immunoSEQ multiplex PCR; in TCRdb, only in-frame clones are kept and a portion is missing. The sample has about 99,000 clones, 91% seen once; the top ten hold 8% to 9.5%. This clonotype was sampled from an adult who received the AZD1222 COVID-19 vaccine. V gene TRBV6-2 or TRBV6-3 combines with J gene TRBJ2-7; TRBD1 agrees at 10 bases. The sequences come from peripheral blood, collected 28 days after the second AZD1222 dose. This CDR3 reads CASSYGQGGEQYF. CDR3 nucleotide sequence: TGTGCCAGCAGTTACGGACAGGGGGGCGAGCAGTACTTC.